These T cell receptor beta chains were read from a single sample in a study of siplizumab effects on memory and regulatory T cells. Only in-frame clones appear in the TCRdb table, and some are missing; sequencing was by immunoSEQ multiplex PCR. This sample carries 120,000 or so clones, roughly 92% of them seen once, and the ten largest clones take 1.3%. Sequencing was performed on CD4+ T cells sorted from blood. The receptors come from a human donor in good health. CDR3s include the opening cysteine and the closing phenylalanine or tryptophan. The order of the fields is clone size, V gene, D gene, J gene, CDR3 protein, CDR3 DNA. A D gene is named only where the DNA matches it firmly. Clone size is given for some rows only: seen once, a few or many times, or a class if the clone is expanded.

clone size: -; V gene: TRBV2; D gene: -; J gene: TRBJ2-1; CDR3 protein: CASRLEPGTIHNEQFF; CDR3 DNA: TGTGCCAGCAGGTTAGAACCGGGCACCATCCACAATGAGCAGTTCTTC
clone size: once; V gene: TRBV6-1; D gene: -; J gene: TRBJ2-2; CDR3 protein: CASSETGELFF; CDR3 DNA: TGTGCCAGCAGTGAAACCGGGGAGCTGTTTTTT
clone size: few; V gene: TRBV7-2; D gene: -; J gene: TRBJ2-5; CDR3 protein: CASSRTEEETQYF; CDR3 DNA: TGTGCCAGCAGCCGCACAGAAGAAGAGACCCAGTACTTC
clone size: -; V gene: TRBV5-1; D gene: -; J gene: TRBJ1-2; CDR3 protein: CASSLNRDPYGYTF; CDR3 DNA: TGCGCCAGCAGCTTGAATCGGGACCCCTATGGCTACACCTTC
clone size: few; V gene: TRBV19; D gene: -; J gene: TRBJ2-2; CDR3 protein: CASSISGRGVSTGELFF; CDR3 DNA: TGTGCCAGTAGTATAAGTGGTAGGGGCGTATCCACCGGGGAGCTGTTTTTT
clone size: -; V gene: TRBV5-4; D gene: TRBD2; J gene: TRBJ2-7; CDR3 protein: CASSLVQKKRGEQYF; CDR3 DNA: TGTGCCAGCAGCTTGGTACAGAAAAAGCGGGGCGAGCAGTACTTC
clone size: once; V gene: TRBV2; D gene: TRBD1; J gene: TRBJ2-5; CDR3 protein: CASSGDRGHRETQYF; CDR3 DNA: TGTGCCAGCAGCGGGGACAGGGGCCACCGAGAGACCCAGTACTTC
clone size: -; V gene: TRBV9; D gene: TRBD1; J gene: TRBJ2-7; CDR3 protein: CASSDKAPGQGSGEQYF; CDR3 DNA: TGTGCCAGCAGTGACAAAGCCCCGGGACAGGGGTCGGGCGAGCAGTACTTC
clone size: -; V gene: TRBV5-6; D gene: -; J gene: TRBJ1-2; CDR3 protein: CASSYLSGYYYGYTF; CDR3 DNA: TGTGCCAGCAGCTATCTCTCAGGGTATTACTATGGCTACACCTTC
clone size: -; V gene: TRBV19; D gene: TRBD1; J gene: TRBJ1-1; CDR3 protein: CASSWEHRGNTEAFF; CDR3 DNA: TGTGCCAGTAGTTGGGAACACAGGGGAAACACTGAAGCTTTCTTT
clone size: -; V gene: TRBV7-6; D gene: -; J gene: TRBJ2-5; CDR3 protein: CASSLGTPGNQETQYF; CDR3 DNA: TGTGCCAGCAGCTTAGGGACCCCAGGAAACCAAGAGACCCAGTACTTC
clone size: once; V gene: TRBV5-1; D gene: TRBD2; J gene: TRBJ2-7; CDR3 protein: CASSPAGPYYEQYF; CDR3 DNA: TGCGCCAGCAGCCCAGCGGGACCTTACTACGAGCAGTACTTC
clone size: -; V gene: TRBV29-1; D gene: TRBD1; J gene: TRBJ2-1; CDR3 protein: CSVAGGPSSYNEQFF; CDR3 DNA: TGCAGCGTTGCAGGGGGTCCGAGCTCCTACAATGAGCAGTTCTTC
clone size: once; V gene: TRBV11-2; D gene: -; J gene: TRBJ2-7; CDR3 protein: CASSRGLQNSYEQYF; CDR3 DNA: TGTGCCAGCAGCCGCGGCCTACAGAATTCCTACGAGCAGTACTTC
clone size: -; V gene: TRBV19; D gene: TRBD1; J gene: TRBJ2-1; CDR3 protein: CASSMGRTGPRYEQFF; CDR3 DNA: TGTGCCAGTAGTATGGGTAGGACAGGGCCGCGTTATGAGCAGTTCTTC
clone size: -; V gene: TRBV4-1; D gene: -; J gene: TRBJ1-5; CDR3 protein: CASSFRAAGSQHF; CDR3 DNA: TGCGCCAGCAGCTTTCGGGCCGCCGGGTCCCAGCATTTT
clone size: -; V gene: TRBV2; D gene: TRBD1; J gene: TRBJ1-2; CDR3 protein: CASSETGRGRLGYTF; CDR3 DNA: TGTGCCAGCAGTGAGACAGGCAGGGGGCGCCTTGGCTACACCTTC
clone size: -; V gene: TRBV5-1; D gene: -; J gene: TRBJ1-1; CDR3 protein: CASSLTGSNEAFF; CDR3 DNA: TGCGCCAGCAGCTTAACAGGTTCGAATGAAGCTTTCTTT
clone size: -; V gene: TRBV18; D gene: -; J gene: TRBJ2-5; CDR3 protein: CASSPPGGETQYF; CDR3 DNA: TGTGCCAGCTCACCACCCGGGGGAGAGACCCAGTACTTC
clone size: -; V gene: TRBV11-2; D gene: TRBD1; J gene: TRBJ1-2; CDR3 protein: CASSPTGVVGYTF; CDR3 DNA: TGTGCCAGCAGCCCTACAGGGGTGGTTGGCTACACCTTC
clone size: many; V gene: TRBV11-1; D gene: -; J gene: TRBJ1-1; CDR3 protein: CASSLIPMNTEAFF; CDR3 DNA: TGTGCCAGCAGCTTAATACCGATGAACACTGAAGCTTTCTTT
clone size: once; V gene: TRBV4-1; D gene: TRBD1; J gene: TRBJ2-2; CDR3 protein: CASSVTPGQGGSGELFF; CDR3 DNA: TGCGCCAGCAGCGTGACTCCGGGACAGGGGGGTTCCGGGGAGCTGTTTTTT
clone size: -; V gene: TRBV5-4; D gene: -; J gene: TRBJ2-2; CDR3 protein: CASSSHDGGNTGELFF; CDR3 DNA: TGTGCCAGCAGCTCCCATGACGGGGGGAACACCGGGGAGCTGTTTTTT
clone size: -; V gene: TRBV5-6; D gene: -; J gene: TRBJ1-6; CDR3 protein: CASSLIARDWSPLHF; CDR3 DNA: TGTGCCAGCAGCTTGATTGCTAGGGATTGGTCACCCCTCCACTTT
clone size: -; V gene: TRBV10-3; D gene: -; J gene: TRBJ1-1; CDR3 protein: CAISERGPQNTEAFF; CDR3 DNA: TGTGCCATCAGTGAGAGGGGCCCGCAGAACACTGAAGCTTTCTTT
clone size: -; V gene: TRBV6-1; D gene: -; J gene: TRBJ1-1; CDR3 protein: CASSEARYTEAFF; CDR3 DNA: TGTGCCAGCAGTGAAGCCAGATACACTGAAGCTTTCTTT
clone size: -; V gene: TRBV7-9; D gene: -; J gene: TRBJ1-6; CDR3 protein: CASSLDGPIYSPLHF; CDR3 DNA: TGTGCCAGCAGCCTCGACGGACCTATCTATTCACCCCTCCACTTT
clone size: -; V gene: TRBV2; D gene: TRBD1; J gene: TRBJ1-6; CDR3 protein: CASSRGQGNSPLHF; CDR3 DNA: TGTGCCAGCAGTCGAGGACAGGGAAATTCACCCCTCCACTTT
clone size: -; V gene: TRBV2; D gene: -; J gene: TRBJ2-3; CDR3 protein: CASRGQGYTDTQYF; CDR3 DNA: TGTGCCAGCAGAGGGCAGGGCTACACAGATACGCAGTATTTT
clone size: -; V gene: TRBV10-1; D gene: -; J gene: TRBJ1-3; CDR3 protein: CASSVSSGNTIYF; CDR3 DNA: TGCGCCAGCAGTGTGTCCTCTGGAAACACCATATATTTT
clone size: -; V gene: TRBV6-1; D gene: -; J gene: TRBJ2-7; CDR3 protein: CASNLEGASYEQYF; CDR3 DNA: TGTGCCAGCAACCTTGAGGGTGCGTCCTACGAGCAGTACTTC
clone size: -; V gene: TRBV19; D gene: TRBD1; J gene: TRBJ2-5; CDR3 protein: CASSMDRDPQETQYF; CDR3 DNA: TGTGCCAGTAGTATGGACAGGGACCCACAAGAGACCCAGTACTTC
clone size: -; V gene: TRBV27; D gene: -; J gene: TRBJ2-5; CDR3 protein: CASSPDGESDWETQYF; CDR3 DNA: TGTGCCAGCAGCCCCGATGGGGAGTCTGACTGGGAGACCCAGTACTTC
clone size: -; V gene: TRBV11-2; D gene: TRBD2; J gene: TRBJ2-1; CDR3 protein: CASSPRLAGRGDEQFF; CDR3 DNA: TGTGCCAGCAGCCCGAGACTAGCGGGGCGTGGGGATGAGCAGTTCTTC
clone size: -; V gene: TRBV19; D gene: -; J gene: TRBJ1-1; CDR3 protein: CASSIELSNTEAFF; CDR3 DNA: TGTGCCAGTAGTATAGAACTTAGTAACACTGAAGCTTTCTTT
clone size: -; V gene: TRBV5-1; D gene: -; J gene: TRBJ2-5; CDR3 protein: CASSLARETQYF; CDR3 DNA: TGCGCCAGCAGCTTGGCCCGGGAGACCCAGTACTTC
clone size: -; V gene: TRBV7-9; D gene: TRBD2; J gene: TRBJ2-3; CDR3 protein: CASSYLAGRTDTQYF; CDR3 DNA: TGTGCCAGCAGCTACTTAGCGGGAAGGACAGATACGCAGTATTTT
clone size: -; V gene: TRBV5-1; D gene: TRBD2; J gene: TRBJ2-1; CDR3 protein: CASSPTSGTSYNEQFF; CDR3 DNA: TGCGCCAGCAGCCCCACTAGCGGGACATCCTACAATGAGCAGTTCTTC
clone size: -; V gene: TRBV5-6; D gene: TRBD1; J gene: TRBJ2-7; CDR3 protein: CASSPTGGKRSYEQYF; CDR3 DNA: TGTGCCAGCAGCCCTACAGGGGGTAAGAGGTCCTACGAGCAGTACTTC
clone size: -; V gene: TRBV9; D gene: -; J gene: TRBJ2-2; CDR3 protein: CASSARTNPLNTGELFF; CDR3 DNA: TGTGCCAGCAGCGCACGTACGAACCCCCTAAACACCGGGGAGCTGTTTTTT
clone size: -; V gene: TRBV19; D gene: -; J gene: TRBJ2-5; CDR3 protein: CASSIIFSGQETQYF; CDR3 DNA: TGTGCCAGTAGTATTATCTTCAGCGGCCAAGAGACCCAGTACTTC
clone size: -; V gene: TRBV7-9; D gene: -; J gene: TRBJ2-5; CDR3 protein: CASSLEGQSGETQYF; CDR3 DNA: TGTGCCAGCAGCTTAGAGGGTCAGTCAGGGGAGACCCAGTACTTC
clone size: -; V gene: TRBV30; D gene: -; J gene: TRBJ2-2; CDR3 protein: CAWSNGAGTGELFF; CDR3 DNA: TGTGCCTGGAGTAACGGGGCGGGGACCGGGGAGCTGTTTTTT
clone size: -; V gene: TRBV15; D gene: TRBD2; J gene: TRBJ2-1; CDR3 protein: CATKPGEGPINEQFF; CDR3 DNA: TGTGCCACCAAACCGGGGGAGGGGCCTATCAATGAGCAGTTCTTC
clone size: -; V gene: TRBV6-5; D gene: -; J gene: TRBJ1-2; CDR3 protein: CASSYSGGANYGYTF; CDR3 DNA: TGTGCCAGCAGTTACTCGGGTGGGGCCAACTATGGCTACACCTTC
clone size: -; V gene: TRBV2; D gene: -; J gene: TRBJ2-7; CDR3 protein: CASSGGYEQYF; CDR3 DNA: TGTGCCAGCAGTGGAGGGTACGAGCAGTACTTC
clone size: -; V gene: TRBV18; D gene: -; J gene: TRBJ2-5; CDR3 protein: CASSPGQETQYF; CDR3 DNA: TGTGCCAGCTCACCAGGCCAAGAGACCCAGTACTTC
clone size: -; V gene: TRBV10-3; D gene: TRBD2; J gene: TRBJ2-4; CDR3 protein: CAISSGGVAKNIQYF; CDR3 DNA: TGTGCCATCAGCAGCGGGGGGGTAGCCAAAAACATTCAGTACTTC
clone size: -; V gene: TRBV18; D gene: TRBD1; J gene: TRBJ1-1; CDR3 protein: CASSPPRDSTEAFF; CDR3 DNA: TGTGCCAGCTCACCGCCTCGGGACAGCACTGAAGCTTTCTTT
clone size: -; V gene: TRBV18; D gene: -; J gene: TRBJ1-1; CDR3 protein: CASSPGINTEAFF; CDR3 DNA: TGTGCCAGCTCACCAGGTATAAACACTGAAGCTTTCTTT
clone size: once; V gene: TRBV5-8; D gene: -; J gene: TRBJ1-2; CDR3 protein: CASSLTTAKTDGYTF; CDR3 DNA: TGTGCCAGCAGCTTGACGACAGCGAAAACGGATGGCTACACCTTC
clone size: few; V gene: TRBV9; D gene: -; J gene: TRBJ1-2; CDR3 protein: CASSEARTDYGYTF; CDR3 DNA: TGTGCCAGCAGCGAGGCCCGTACCGACTATGGCTACACCTTC
clone size: -; V gene: TRBV19; D gene: -; J gene: TRBJ1-5; CDR3 protein: CASSIDRKQPQHF; CDR3 DNA: TGTGCCAGTAGTATAGACAGGAAGCAGCCCCAGCATTTT